Detailed here is one TCR beta chain. This entry comes from a study of liver allograft versus peripheral blood T cells. The wider study: Transplanted-liver T cell receptor repertoires were compared with recipients' peripheral blood repertoires.

There are 14 residues in the CDR3. In germline, CDR1 is MNHEY, CDR2 SVGEGT. V lost 8 bases, J lost 1 base, and 14 bases lay in between. TCRdb ran MiXCR on the reads and lists one entry per CDR3 protein. The sample contains roughly 1,800 distinct CDR3 sequences, about 16% of which appear only once. This TCR derives from a human patient who had a liver transplant. Some T cells may be provided by the graft donor. The chain combines TRBV6-2 or TRBV6-3 with TRBJ1-1; D remains ambiguous. The CDR3, as DNA: TGTGCCAGCGGTGGGCTTCTTCGGAACACTGAAGCTTTCTTT. As protein: CASGGLLRNTEAFF.